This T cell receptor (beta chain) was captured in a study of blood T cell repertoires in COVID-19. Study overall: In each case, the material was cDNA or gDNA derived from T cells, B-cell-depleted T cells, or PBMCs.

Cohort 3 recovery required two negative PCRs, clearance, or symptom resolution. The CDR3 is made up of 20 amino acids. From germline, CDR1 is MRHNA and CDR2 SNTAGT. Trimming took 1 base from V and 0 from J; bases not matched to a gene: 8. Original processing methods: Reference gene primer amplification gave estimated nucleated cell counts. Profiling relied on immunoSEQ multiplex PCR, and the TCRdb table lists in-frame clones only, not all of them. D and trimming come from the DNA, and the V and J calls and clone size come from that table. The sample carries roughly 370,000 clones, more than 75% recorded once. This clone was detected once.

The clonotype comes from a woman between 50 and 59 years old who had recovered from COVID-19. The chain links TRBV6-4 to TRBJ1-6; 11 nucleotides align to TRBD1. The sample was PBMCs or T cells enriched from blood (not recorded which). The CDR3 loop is CASSDLDRGLGHSYNSPLHF. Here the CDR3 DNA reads TGTGCCAGCAGTGACTTGGACAGGGGGCTGGGTCACTCCTATAATTCACCCCTCCACTTT.